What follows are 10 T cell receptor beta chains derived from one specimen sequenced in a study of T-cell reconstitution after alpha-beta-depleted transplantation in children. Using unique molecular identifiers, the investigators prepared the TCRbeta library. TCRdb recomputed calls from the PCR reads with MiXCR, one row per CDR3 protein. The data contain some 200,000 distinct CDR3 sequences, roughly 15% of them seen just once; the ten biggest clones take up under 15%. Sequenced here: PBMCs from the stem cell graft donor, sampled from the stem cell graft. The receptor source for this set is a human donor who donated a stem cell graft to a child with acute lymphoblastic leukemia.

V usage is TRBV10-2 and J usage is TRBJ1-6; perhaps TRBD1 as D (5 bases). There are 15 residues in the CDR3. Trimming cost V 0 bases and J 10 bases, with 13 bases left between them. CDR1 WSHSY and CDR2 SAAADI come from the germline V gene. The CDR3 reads CASSESPGWGSPLHF. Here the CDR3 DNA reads TGCGCCAGCAGTGAGTCTCCGGGGTGGGGCTCACCCCTCCACTTT.

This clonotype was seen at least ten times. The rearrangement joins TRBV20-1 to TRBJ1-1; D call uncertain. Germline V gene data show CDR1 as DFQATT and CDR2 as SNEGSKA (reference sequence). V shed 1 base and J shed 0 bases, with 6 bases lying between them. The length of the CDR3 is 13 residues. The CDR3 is CSARARLNTEAFF. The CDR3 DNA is TGCAGTGCTAGAGCTAGGTTGAACACTGAAGCTTTCTTT.

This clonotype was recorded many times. CDR3 in amino acids: CASSFLWGDAGANVLTF. The CDR3 nucleotides read TGTGCCAGCAGCTTTTTGTGGGGGGACGCTGGGGCCAACGTCCTGACTTTC. V is TRBV7-9 and J is TRBJ2-6; the D gene is possibly TRBD2 (6 bases). V was clipped by 3 bases and J by 2 bases, with 14 bases between them. This CDR3 comprises 17 residues. Germline V CDR1 and CDR2: SEHNR, FQNEAQ (reference sequence).

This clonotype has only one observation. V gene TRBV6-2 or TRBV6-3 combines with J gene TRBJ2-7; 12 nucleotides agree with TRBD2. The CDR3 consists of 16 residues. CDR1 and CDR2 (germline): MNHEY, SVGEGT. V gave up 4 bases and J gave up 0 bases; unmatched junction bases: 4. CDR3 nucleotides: TGTGCCAGCAGTTCCGGGACTAGCGGGTTCTCCTACGAGCAGTACTTC. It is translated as CASSSGTSGFSYEQYF.

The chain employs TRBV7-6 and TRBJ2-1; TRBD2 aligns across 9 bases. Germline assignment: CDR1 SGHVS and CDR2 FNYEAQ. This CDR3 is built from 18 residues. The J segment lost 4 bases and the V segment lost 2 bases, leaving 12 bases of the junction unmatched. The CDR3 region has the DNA TGTGCCAGCAGCTTAAAGGGGGGAGCGGGAGGTACTTACAATGAGCAGTTCTTC. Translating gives CASSLKGGAGGTYNEQFF.

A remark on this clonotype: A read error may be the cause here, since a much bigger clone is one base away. CDR3 sequence: CASSMTSTGELFF. DNA for the CDR3: TGCGCCAGCAGTATGACGAGCACCGGGGAGCTGTTTTTT. The chain joins TRBV5-1 to TRBJ2-2, with D unresolved. The V and J ends lost 5 bases and 4 bases respectively, with 9 bases between them. Germline V lookup: CDR1 SGHRS, CDR2 YFSETQ. The CDR3 has 13 amino acids.

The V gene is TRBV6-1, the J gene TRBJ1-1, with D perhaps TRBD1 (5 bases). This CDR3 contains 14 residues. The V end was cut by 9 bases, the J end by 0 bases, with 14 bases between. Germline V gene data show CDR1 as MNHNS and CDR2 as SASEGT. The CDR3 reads CARGTELMNTEAFF. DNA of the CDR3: TGTGCCAGGGGGACGGAACTCATGAACACTGAAGCTTTCTTT.

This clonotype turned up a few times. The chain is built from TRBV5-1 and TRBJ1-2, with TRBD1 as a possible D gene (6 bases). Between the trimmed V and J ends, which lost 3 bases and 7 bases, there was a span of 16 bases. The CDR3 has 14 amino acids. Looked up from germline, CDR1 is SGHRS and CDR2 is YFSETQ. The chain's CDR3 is CASSSLQGAGGYTF. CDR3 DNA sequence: TGCGCCAGCAGCTCATTACAGGGCGCGGGTGGCTACACCTTC.

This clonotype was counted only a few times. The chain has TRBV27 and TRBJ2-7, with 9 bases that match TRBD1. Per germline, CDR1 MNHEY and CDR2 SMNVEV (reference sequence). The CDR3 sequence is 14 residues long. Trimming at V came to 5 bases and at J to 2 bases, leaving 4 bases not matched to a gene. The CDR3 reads CASSRTGEAYEQYF. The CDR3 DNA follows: TGTGCCAGCAGTAGGACAGGGGAGGCCTACGAGCAGTACTTC.

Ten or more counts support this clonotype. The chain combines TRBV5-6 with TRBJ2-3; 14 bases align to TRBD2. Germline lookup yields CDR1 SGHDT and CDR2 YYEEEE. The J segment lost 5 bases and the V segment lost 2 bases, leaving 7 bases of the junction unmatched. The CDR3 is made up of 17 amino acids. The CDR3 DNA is TGTGCCAGCAGCTTAAGACTAGCGGGAGGGAGGGGAGATACGCAGTATTTT. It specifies CASSLRLAGGRGDTQYF.